One sample yielded the 30 T cell receptor beta chains listed below, sequenced in a study of blood T cell repertoires in COVID-19. The repertoire was sequenced with immunoSEQ multiplex PCR; TCRdb's copy has only in-frame clones and lacks some. Of 120,000 to 150,000 clones listed, around three quarters are singletons. The sequenced sample was peripheral blood. The receptors originated from a man aged 55 to 70 with acute or convalescent COVID-19.

This rearrangement joins TRBV3-1 (or the pseudogene TRBV3-2) to TRBJ1-6; weak D call: TRBD1 (5 bases). CDR1 is LGHDT and CDR2 is YNNKEL in the germline V gene (reference sequence). This CDR3 region has 15 residues. V was shortened by 8 bases and J by 8 bases, with 19 bases between the two germline ends. The CDR3 loop is CASGGRGVMDSPLHF. In DNA form, the CDR3 reads TGTGCCAGCGGGGGGAGGGGCGTAATGGATTCACCCCTCCACTTT.

The V call is TRBV14, the J call TRBJ1-4; D not resolved. Trimming removed 0 bases from V and 10 bases from J, with 6 bases in between. CDR1 is SGHDN, CDR2 FVKESK, per germline. The CDR3 totals 12 residues. CDR3 protein: CASSQEGGKLFF. CDR3 DNA sequence: TGTGCCAGCAGCCAAGAAGGAGGAAAACTGTTTTTT.

The V gene is TRBV4-3, the J gene TRBJ2-7, with 13 bases identical to TRBD2. V dropped 4 bases and J dropped 2; count of bases not matched to a gene: 8. Germline V CDR1 and CDR2: LGHNA, YSLEER. This CDR3 region has 17 residues. The CDR3 bases are TGCGCCAGCAGCCCTGAAGCCGGACTAGCGGGAGCCTACGAGCAGTACTTC. It encodes CASSPEAGLAGAYEQYF.

The rearrangement links TRBV3-1 (or the pseudogene TRBV3-2) to TRBJ1-6; D not certain. The germline V gene has CDR1 LGHDT and CDR2 YNNKEL (reference sequence). The CDR3 consists of 14 residues. Trimming took 0 bases from V and 6 from J, leaving 6 bases between them. The CDR3 reads CASSQDGRNSPLHF. The CDR3, as DNA: TGTGCCAGCAGCCAAGATGGGCGTAATTCACCCCTCCACTTT.

The gene calls are TRBV19 and TRBJ1-4; D remains unclear. The V end was cut by 8 bases, the J end by 8 bases, with 18 bases between. The CDR3 has 14 residues. Germline V gives CDR1 LNHDA, CDR2 SQIVND (reference sequence). CDR3 nucleotide sequence: TGTGCCAGTGCTGATAGGAGGGTAACGGAAAAACTGTTTTTT. Residues: CASADRRVTEKLFF. The whole variable domain, filled in from reference TRBV19 and TRBJ1-4, reads DGGITQSPKYLFRKEGQNVTLSCEQNLNHDAMYWYRQDPGQGLRLIYYSQIVNDFQKGDIAEGYSVSREKKESFPLTVTSAQKNPTAFYLCASADRRVTEKLFFGSGTQLSVL.

The V gene is TRBV5-3, the J gene TRBJ2-2; 14 nucleotides line up with TRBD2. TRBV5-3 is sorted into the ORF group, with uncertain function. The CDR3 extends over 17 amino acids. V shed 3 bases, J shed 5 bases, and the junction held 6 bases outside the gene matches. The DNA of the CDR3 is TGTGCCAGAAGCTCCCCGGGACTAGCGGGAGAGACCGGGGAGCTGTTTTTT. Protein: CARSSPGLAGETGELFF.

The chain has TRBV7-2 and TRBJ2-7, with TRBD1 matching over 9 bases. Germline V gene lookup returns CDR1 SGHTA and CDR2 FQGNSA. The trim removed 2 bases at V and 3 bases at J, leaving 5 bases unmatched. The CDR3 loop spans 15 amino acids. CDR3 DNA sequence: TGTGCCAGCAGCTTACGCACGGGACAGGGCTACGAGCAGTACTTC. Its protein product is CASSLRTGQGYEQYF.

V usage is TRBV7-9 and J usage is TRBJ2-5; 8 bases agree with TRBD2. Germline-derived CDR1 and CDR2 are SEHNR and FQNEAQ (reference sequence). CDR3 length: 16 residues. Unmatched junction bases numbered 4, after V lost 0 bases and J lost 1 base. The CDR3 coding sequence is TGTGCCAGCAGCTTAGCGGCGGGAGGCCCCCAAGAGACCCAGTACTTC. Protein sequence: CASSLAAGGPQETQYF.

The genes are TRBV18 and TRBJ1-2, with 7 bases fitting TRBD1. This CDR3 region has 14 residues. In germline, CDR1 is KGHSH, CDR2 LQKENI. The V segment lost 2 bases and the J segment 2 bases; nucleotides outside the gene matches: 2. CDR3 protein: CASSPTGANYGYTF. In DNA, the CDR3 is TGTGCCAGCTCACCAACAGGGGCAAACTATGGCTACACCTTC.

The V and J genes are TRBV5-5 and TRBJ1-2; D is unclear. V dropped 4 bases and J dropped 4 bases, with 14 bases sitting between them. This CDR3 region has 14 residues. Per germline, CDR1 SGHKS and CDR2 YYEKEE (reference sequence). CDR3 sequence: CASSPAGDFYGYTF. The CDR3 bases are TGTGCCAGCAGCCCCGCCGGGGATTTCTATGGCTACACCTTC.

The CDR3 DNA reads TGTGCCAGCAGCCAGTGGACAGCTACACCCTACGAGCAGTACTTC. This encodes CASSQWTATPYEQYF. The rearrangement uses TRBV3-1 (or the pseudogene TRBV3-2) and TRBJ2-7; TRBD1 is a possible D gene (6 bases). Between the trimmed V and J ends, which lost 3 bases and 2 bases, there was a span of 14 bases. The germline CDR1 and CDR2 sequences are LGHDT and YNNKEL (reference sequence). The CDR3 totals 15 residues.

In its sample, this clone was seen a few times. V is TRBV4-2 and J is TRBJ2-1, with a weak D call TRBD2 (5 bases). V lost 5 bases to trimming and J lost 9 bases, with 20 bases between them. CDR3 length: 15 amino acids. Germline lookup yields CDR1 LGHNA and CDR2 YNFKEQ. CDR3 region: CASSRRDSSRPEQFF. The CDR3 DNA reads TGTGCCAGCAGCAGACGGGATTCTAGCAGGCCTGAGCAGTTCTTC.

V gene TRBV2 combines with J gene TRBJ2-7, with TRBD1 as a possible D gene (5 bases). There are 12 residues in the CDR3. Germline assignment: CDR1 SNHLY and CDR2 FYNNEI. Trimming pared 5 bases from V and 4 bases from J, leaving 9 bases between. The CDR3 DNA sequence: TGTGCCAGCAGTCAGGACATTTACGAGCAGTACTTC. It specifies CASSQDIYEQYF.

The chain couples TRBV29-1 to TRBJ2-1; 12 bases fit TRBD2. The germline gives CDR1 SQVTM, CDR2 ANQGSEA. Trimming at V came to 7 bases and at J to 0 bases, leaving 7 bases not matched to a gene. This CDR3 region has 16 residues. The CDR3 reads CSADGLAGLSYNEQFF. In DNA form, the CDR3 reads TGCAGCGCCGACGGACTAGCGGGACTCTCCTACAATGAGCAGTTCTTC.

This chain links TRBV28 with TRBJ1-3; tentatively, D is TRBD1 (6 bases). CDR3 size: 15 residues. CDR1 MDHEN and CDR2 SYDVKM come from the germline V gene. V lost 3 bases and J 3 bases, leaving 12 bases between the germline ends. This CDR3 reads CASSLQGRVGNTIYF. As DNA, the CDR3 is TGTGCCAGCAGTTTGCAGGGGCGCGTTGGAAACACCATATATTTT.

This chain uses TRBV9 with TRBJ1-1; D may be TRBD1 (5 bases). The germline gives CDR1 SGDLS, CDR2 YYNGEE. This CDR3 comprises 15 residues. Trimming took off 2 bases at V and 0 bases at J, with 11 bases between the two ends. The CDR3 DNA is TGTGCCAGCAGCGTCGGCGGGACGATGAACACTGAAGCTTTCTTT. This encodes CASSVGGTMNTEAFF. The variable domain in full, with the rest retrieved from reference TRBV9 and TRBJ1-1, is DSGVTQTPKHLITATGQRVTLRCSPRSGDLSVYWYQQSLDQGLQFLIQYYNGEERAKGNILERFSAQQFPDLHSELNLSSLELGDSALYFCASSVGGTMNTEAFFGQGTRLTVV.

The chain links TRBV18 to TRBJ1-1; D is undetermined. Germline V lookup: CDR1 KGHSH, CDR2 LQKENI. The CDR3 has 14 residues. Trimming took 3 bases from V and 5 from J, leaving 13 bases between them. CDR3 loop: CASSPSAGDTEAFF. The CDR3 DNA is TGTGCCAGCTCACCCTCGGCGGGAGATACTGAAGCTTTCTTT.

The CDR3 sequence: CASSQVLGGGNTIYF. The CDR3, as DNA: TGTGCCAGCAGCCAAGTTCTAGGAGGTGGAAACACCATATATTTT. The chain carries TRBV3-1 (or the pseudogene TRBV3-2) and TRBJ1-3; no definite D call. Germline CDR1 LGHDT, CDR2 YNNKEL (reference sequence). Trimming took 1 base from V and 3 from J, leaving 10 bases between them. CDR3 length: 15 amino acids.

V is TRBV7-2 and J is TRBJ2-5; 12 bases align to TRBD2. CDR1 and CDR2 (germline): SGHTA, FQGNSA. With V trimmed by 7 bases and J by 5 bases, 8 bases remained unmatched. The CDR3 loop spans 15 amino acids. The CDR3 region has the DNA TGTGCCAGCACACGCGGACTAGCGGGAATGGAGACCCAGTACTTC. It yields the protein CASTRGLAGMETQYF.

This chain joins TRBV19 and TRBJ2-7; 8 bases agree with TRBD1. V trimming: 1 base; J trimming: 2 bases; junction bases outside the gene matches: 7. CDR1 and CDR2 (germline): LNHDA, SQIVND (reference sequence). CDR3 length: 16 residues. In nucleotides, the CDR3 is TGTGCCAGTAGTATAGCCGATGGGACAGGTCCCTACGAGCAGTACTTC. The encoded protein is CASSIADGTGPYEQYF.

The chain couples TRBV3-1 (or the pseudogene TRBV3-2) to TRBJ2-7, with a weak D call TRBD2 (5 bases). CDR1 is LGHDT, CDR2 YNNKEL, per germline (reference sequence). Trimming removed 4 bases at V and 4 bases at J, with 14 bases between. The CDR3 totals 14 residues. CDR3 loop: CASSRRADHYEQYF. CDR3 sequence (DNA): TGTGCCAGCAGCCGGCGGGCCGACCATTACGAGCAGTACTTC.

This chain's CDR3 is CASGAGGLSYEQYF. The CDR3 nucleotides are TGTGCCAGCGGGGCAGGGGGGCTCTCCTACGAGCAGTACTTC. The genes are TRBV2 and TRBJ2-7; weak D call: TRBD1 (7 bases). The CDR3 runs 14 residues. V lost 8 bases, J lost 0 bases, and 14 bases lay in between. The germline V gene encodes CDR1 SNHLY and CDR2 FYNNEI. Supplemented by reference TRBV2 and TRBJ2-7, the full variable domain reads EPEVTQTPSHQVTQMGQEVILRCVPISNHLYFYWYRQILGQKVEFLVSFYNNEISEKSEIFDDQFSVERPDGSNFTLKIRSTKLEDSAMYFCASGAGGLSYEQYFGPGTRLTVT.

The gene calls are TRBV6-6 and TRBJ1-6, with TRBD1 matching 9 bases. V gave up 6 bases and J gave up 7 bases; unmatched junction bases: 22. Germline V gene lookup returns CDR1 MNHNY and CDR2 SVGAGI (reference sequence). The CDR3 totals 20 residues. The CDR3 DNA sequence: TGTGCCAGCAGCTCTGGGTTGGGGGACAGGGAGTTCGGGTTCAATTCACCCCTCCACTTT. It translates to CASSSGLGDREFGFNSPLHF.

The rearrangement joins TRBV6-6 to TRBJ2-2; a possible D gene is TRBD1 (6 bases). V was shortened by 5 bases and J by 4 bases, with 14 bases between the two germline ends. Germline assignment: CDR1 MNHNY and CDR2 SVGAGI (reference sequence). The CDR3 contains 15 residues. CDR3 sequence: CASSTTGTPTGELFF. CDR3 in DNA: TGTGCCAGCAGTACGACCGGGACACCCACCGGGGAGCTGTTTTTT.

The chain carries TRBV21-1 and TRBJ2-7; TRBD1, the table's D call, was not compared with the DNA. TRBV21-1 is marked as a pseudogene. CDR3 size: 14 residues. DNA of the CDR3: TGTGCCAGCAGAAAGGGGGCGTTAAGCGACGAGCAGTACTTC. Its protein product is CASRKGALSDEQYF.

The chain has TRBV28 and TRBJ2-1; 8 nucleotides align to TRBD2. Germline CDR1 MDHEN, CDR2 SYDVKM. The length of the CDR3 is 12 residues. Trimming removed 4 bases from V and 15 bases from J; junction bases left unmatched: 8. The CDR3 sequence: CASSSKRERVFF. The CDR3 bases are TGTGCCAGCAGTTCCAAGCGGGAGAGGGTGTTCTTC.

J is TRBJ2-1 and V is TRBV11-2, with 7 bases identical to TRBD2. CDR3 length equals 16 residues. CDR1 is SGHAT and CDR2 is FQNNGV in the germline V gene. V dropped 5 bases and J dropped 7; count of bases not matched to a gene: 14. The CDR3 coding sequence is TGTGCCAGCAGCCCACTAAGTCGGACTAGTAAGAATGAGCAGTTCTTC. Residues: CASSPLSRTSKNEQFF.

The rearrangement links TRBV19 to TRBJ1-3; 8 positions match TRBD1. The V gene end was trimmed by 4 bases and the J gene end by 3 bases; junction bases not matched to a gene: 5. Germline V lookup: CDR1 LNHDA, CDR2 SQIVND (reference sequence). The CDR3 runs 15 residues. CDR3 sequence (DNA): TGTGCCAGTAGTACGTACAGGGGGAGTGGAAACACCATATATTTT. It yields the protein CASSTYRGSGNTIYF.

The CDR3 region is CASRGGGNEQYF. The CDR3 DNA follows: TGTGCCAGCAGGGGAGGGGGTAACGAGCAGTACTTC. This chain connects TRBV7-6 to TRBJ2-7, with D possibly matching TRBD2 (7 bases). Trimming took 6 bases from V and 5 from J, leaving 11 bases between them. The CDR3 loop spans 12 amino acids. Germline V CDR1 and CDR2: SGHVS, FNYEAQ.

In this sample, this clone turned up a few times. The chain links TRBV28 to TRBJ1-5; 8 positions agree with TRBD1. The V gene end was trimmed by 3 bases and the J gene end by 1 base; junction bases not matched to a gene: 11. Germline V gene sequence: CDR1 MDHEN, CDR2 SYDVKM. CDR3 size: 18 residues. CDR3 sequence reads: CASSLPTGQGGSNQPQHF. CDR3 nucleotides: TGTGCCAGCAGTTTGCCCACCGGACAGGGAGGGAGCAATCAGCCCCAGCATTTT. Looking up the rest from reference TRBV28 and TRBJ1-5 gives the full variable domain: DVKVTQSSRYLVKRTGEKVFLECVQDMDHENMFWYRQDPGLGLRLIYFSYDVKMKEKGDIPEGYSVSREKKERFSLILESASTNQTSMYLCASSLPTGQGGSNQPQHFGDGTRLSIL.